These 7 T cell receptor beta chains originate from one sample sequenced in a study of graft-versus-host responses after intestinal transplantation. These TCRs' antigens remain unknown. Method: immunoSEQ multiplex PCR; TCRdb's copy keeps in-frame clones and lacks some. Here the sample spans approximately 82,000 clones, roughly 89% being singletons. The input for sequencing was unstimulated CD4+ T cells sorted from spleen or lymph node cells, taken before intestinal transplant. Receptor source: a human donor who received an intestinal transplant.

The chain recombines TRBV10-3 with TRBJ2-7, with D perhaps matching TRBD1 (6 bases). V was cut by 8 bases and J by 6 bases, with 20 bases left in between. This CDR3 comprises 14 residues. Germline assignment: CDR1 ENHRY and CDR2 SYGVKD. The CDR3 region is CAIGGTGPSGEQYF. As DNA, the CDR3 is TGTGCCATCGGGGGCACCGGACCGTCGGGCGAGCAGTACTTC.

The rearrangement joins TRBV5-1 to TRBJ2-5, with 8 bases matching TRBD1. CDR3 size: 14 residues. In germline, CDR1 is SGHRS, CDR2 YFSETQ. The V gene end was trimmed by 4 bases and the J gene end by 2 bases; junction bases not matched to a gene: 4. CDR3 DNA sequence: TGCGCCAGCAGCCCGAGACAGGGGCAAGAGACCCAGTACTTC. Translating gives CASSPRQGQETQYF.

This clone was detected only once. This chain uses TRBV30 with TRBJ1-4; 8 bases agree with TRBD1. With V trimmed by 0 bases and J by 8 bases, 20 bases remained unmatched. Germline V lookup: CDR1 GTSNPN, CDR2 SVGIG (reference sequence). The length of the CDR3 is 19 residues. The CDR3 loop reads CAWSVRPYSLQGAREKLFF. The CDR3 bases are TGTGCCTGGAGTGTCCGCCCCTACAGCCTTCAGGGGGCTAGGGAAAAACTGTTTTTT.

The V gene is TRBV7-2, the J gene TRBJ1-1, with TRBD1 matching over 7 bases. Trimming at V came to 3 bases and at J to 5 bases, leaving 6 bases not matched to a gene. The CDR3 covers 14 residues. CDR1 and CDR2 (germline): SGHTA, FQGNSA. The CDR3 DNA is TGTGCCAGCAGCTTCCAGACAGGGCGAACTGAAGCTTTCTTT. Protein sequence: CASSFQTGRTEAFF. Full variable domain (outside the CDR3, taken from reference TRBV7-2 and TRBJ1-1): GAGVSQSPSNKVTEKGKDVELRCDPISGHTALYWYRQSLGQGLEFLIYFQGNSAPDKSGLPSDRFSAERTGGSVSTLTIQRTQQEDSAVYLCASSFQTGRTEAFFGQGTRLTVV.

The J gene is TRBJ1-5, the V gene TRBV7-2; 7 bases line up with TRBD1. Germline-derived CDR1 and CDR2 are SGHTA and FQGNSA. This CDR3 region has 15 residues. J lost 4 bases, V lost 6 bases, and 9 bases had no gene match. CDR3 loop: CASSPEQGRNQPQHF. The DNA of the CDR3 is TGTGCCAGCAGTCCCGAACAGGGGAGGAATCAGCCCCAGCATTTT.

This clone was recorded a few times. CDR3 amino acids: CAISVQGLAEAFF. The DNA for the CDR3 is TGTGCCATCAGTGTCCAGGGTTTGGCTGAAGCTTTCTTT. This chain joins TRBV10-3 and TRBJ1-1, with D perhaps matching TRBD1 (5 bases). The V end was cut by 4 bases, the J end by 6 bases, with 12 bases between. CDR1 is ENHRY and CDR2 is SYGVKD in the germline V gene. This CDR3 region has 13 residues.

The rearrangement joins TRBV19 to TRBJ1-4, with TRBD1 matching over 10 bases. CDR3 length: 15 amino acids. V gave up 4 bases and J gave up 8 bases; unmatched junction bases: 7. Germline lookup yields CDR1 LNHDA and CDR2 SQIVND (reference sequence). This chain's CDR3 is CASSTPGQGKEKLFF. For the CDR3, the DNA is TGTGCCAGTAGTACACCGGGACAGGGGAAAGAAAAACTGTTTTTT.